This T cell receptor beta chain was sequenced during a study of spatial heterogeneity in lung cancer. Study context: Those follow-up PBMC samples that were available underwent sequencing, at a median interval of roughly two years following resection.

The time point: blood at routine non-recurrence follow-up after resection. Researchers sequenced whole RNA taken from tumor, nontumor lung or frozen PBMC without sorting. Between the trimmed V and J ends, which lost 0 bases and 3 bases, there was a span of 6 bases. The CDR3 consists of 13 residues. Germline assignment: CDR1 LGHNA and CDR2 YNFKEQ. TCRdb called the 5' RACE reads again in MiXCR, with one record for every CDR3 protein. This repertoire shows some 110,000 distinct CDR3 sequences, about 12% found once; its top ten account for roughly 15%. This clonotype was counted many times. The sequence derives from a male donor with early-stage non-small cell lung cancer. The chain recombines TRBV4-2 with TRBJ2-7; no clear D. The source material was PBMCs, sampled at follow-up. CDR3 DNA sequence: TGTGCCAGCAGCCAAGATGTAGTCTACGAGCAGTACTTC. This sequence encodes CASSQDVVYEQYF.